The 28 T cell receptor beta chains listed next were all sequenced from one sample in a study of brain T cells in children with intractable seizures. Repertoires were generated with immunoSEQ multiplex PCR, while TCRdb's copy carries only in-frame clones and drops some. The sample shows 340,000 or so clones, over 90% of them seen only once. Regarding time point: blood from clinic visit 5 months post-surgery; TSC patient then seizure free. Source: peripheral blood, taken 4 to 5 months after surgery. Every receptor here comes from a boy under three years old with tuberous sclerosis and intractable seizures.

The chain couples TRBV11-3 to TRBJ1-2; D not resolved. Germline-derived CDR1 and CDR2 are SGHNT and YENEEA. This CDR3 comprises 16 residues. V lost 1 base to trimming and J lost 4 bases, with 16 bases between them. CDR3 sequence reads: CASSLGSLGVLYGYTF. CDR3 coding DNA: TGTGCCAGCAGCTTAGGCTCCCTCGGGGTCCTCTATGGCTACACCTTC.

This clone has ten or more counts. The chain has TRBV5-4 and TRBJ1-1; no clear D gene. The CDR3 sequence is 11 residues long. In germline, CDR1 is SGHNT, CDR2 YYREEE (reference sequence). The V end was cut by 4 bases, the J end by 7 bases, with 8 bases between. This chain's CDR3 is CASSIGVEAFF. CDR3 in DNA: TGTGCCAGCAGCATCGGGGTTGAAGCTTTCTTT.

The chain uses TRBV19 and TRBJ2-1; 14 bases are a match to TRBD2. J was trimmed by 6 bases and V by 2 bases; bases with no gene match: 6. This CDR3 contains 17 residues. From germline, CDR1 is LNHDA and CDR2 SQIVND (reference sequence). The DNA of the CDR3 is TGTGCCAGTAGTATAATACCGGGACTAGCGGGAGTCAATGAGCAGTTCTTC. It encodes CASSIIPGLAGVNEQFF.

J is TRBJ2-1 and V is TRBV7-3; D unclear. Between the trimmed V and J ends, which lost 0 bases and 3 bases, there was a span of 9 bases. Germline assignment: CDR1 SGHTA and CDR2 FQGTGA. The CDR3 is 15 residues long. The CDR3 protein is CASSLTLGGYNEQFF. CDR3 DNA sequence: TGTGCCAGCAGCTTAACATTGGGTGGCTACAATGAGCAGTTCTTC.

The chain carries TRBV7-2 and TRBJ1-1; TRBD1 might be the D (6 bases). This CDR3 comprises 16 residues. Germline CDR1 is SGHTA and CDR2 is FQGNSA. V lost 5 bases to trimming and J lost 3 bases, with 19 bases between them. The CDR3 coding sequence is TGTGCCAGCAGCCCCCAAGACAGGTCCGTTTACACTGAAGCTTTCTTT. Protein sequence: CASSPQDRSVYTEAFF. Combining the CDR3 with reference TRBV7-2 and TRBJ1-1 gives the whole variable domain GAGVSQSPSNKVTEKGKDVELRCDPISGHTALYWYRQSLGQGLEFLIYFQGNSAPDKSGLPSDRFSAERTGGSVSTLTIQRTQQEDSAVYLCASSPQDRSVYTEAFFGQGTRLTVV.

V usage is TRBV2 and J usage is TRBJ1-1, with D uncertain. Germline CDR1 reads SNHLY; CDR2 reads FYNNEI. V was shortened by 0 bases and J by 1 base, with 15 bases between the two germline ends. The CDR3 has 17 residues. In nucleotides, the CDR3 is TGTGCCAGCAGTGAAGCGCTAGGCTTCAGGCCGAACACTGAAGCTTTCTTT. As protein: CASSEALGFRPNTEAFF.

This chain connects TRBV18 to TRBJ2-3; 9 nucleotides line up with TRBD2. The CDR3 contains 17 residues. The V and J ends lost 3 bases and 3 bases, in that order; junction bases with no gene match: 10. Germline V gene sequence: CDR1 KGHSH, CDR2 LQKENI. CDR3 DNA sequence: TGTGCCAGCTCACCTAGGGGGCTAGCGGGGAGAACAGATACGCAGTATTTT. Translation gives CASSPRGLAGRTDTQYF.

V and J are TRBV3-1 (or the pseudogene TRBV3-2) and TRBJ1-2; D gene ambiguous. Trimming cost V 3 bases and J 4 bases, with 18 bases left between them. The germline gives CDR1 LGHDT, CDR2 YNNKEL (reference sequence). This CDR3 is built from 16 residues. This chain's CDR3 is CASSHGLQTIPYGYTF. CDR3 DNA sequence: TGTGCCAGCAGCCACGGGCTTCAGACAATTCCCTATGGCTACACCTTC.

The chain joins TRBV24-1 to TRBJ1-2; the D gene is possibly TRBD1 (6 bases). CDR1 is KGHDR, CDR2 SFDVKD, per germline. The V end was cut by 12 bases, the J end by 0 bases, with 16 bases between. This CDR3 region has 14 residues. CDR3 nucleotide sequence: TGTGCCCCAAAAACAGGGAAAGCTAACTATGGCTACACCTTC. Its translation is CAPKTGKANYGYTF.

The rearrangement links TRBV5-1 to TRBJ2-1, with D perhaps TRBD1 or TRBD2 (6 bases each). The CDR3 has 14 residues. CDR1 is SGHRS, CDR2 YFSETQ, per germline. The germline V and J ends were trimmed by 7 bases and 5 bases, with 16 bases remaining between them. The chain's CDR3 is CASEVGGTNNEQFF. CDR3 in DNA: TGCGCCAGCGAAGTAGGGGGGACCAACAATGAGCAGTTCTTC.

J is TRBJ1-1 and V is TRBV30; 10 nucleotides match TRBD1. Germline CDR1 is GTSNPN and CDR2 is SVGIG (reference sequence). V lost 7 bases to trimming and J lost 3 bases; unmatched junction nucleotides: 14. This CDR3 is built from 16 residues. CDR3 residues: CAYHRQGARGDTEAFF. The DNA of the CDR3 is TGTGCCTACCACCGACAGGGGGCACGAGGGGACACTGAAGCTTTCTTT.

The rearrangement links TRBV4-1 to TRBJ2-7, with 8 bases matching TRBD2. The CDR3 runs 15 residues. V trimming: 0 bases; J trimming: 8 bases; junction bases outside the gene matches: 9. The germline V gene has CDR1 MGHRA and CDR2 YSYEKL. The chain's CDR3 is CASSQDWTSRRQQYF. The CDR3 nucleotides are TGCGCCAGCAGCCAAGATTGGACTAGCAGGCGTCAGCAGTACTTC.

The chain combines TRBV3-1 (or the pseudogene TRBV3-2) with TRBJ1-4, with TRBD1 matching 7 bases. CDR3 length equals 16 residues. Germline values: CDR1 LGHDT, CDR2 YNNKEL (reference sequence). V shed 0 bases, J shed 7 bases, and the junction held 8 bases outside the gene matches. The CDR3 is CASSQDGRGPGEKLFF. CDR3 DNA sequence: TGTGCCAGCAGCCAAGACGGGAGGGGGCCGGGTGAAAAACTGTTTTTT.

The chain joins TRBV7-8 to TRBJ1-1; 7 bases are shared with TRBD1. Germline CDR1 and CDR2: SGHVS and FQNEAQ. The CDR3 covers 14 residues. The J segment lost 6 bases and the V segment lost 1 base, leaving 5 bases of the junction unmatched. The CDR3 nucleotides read TGTGCCAGCAGCTTAGTACAGGGGAATCCTGAAGCTTTCTTT. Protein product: CASSLVQGNPEAFF.

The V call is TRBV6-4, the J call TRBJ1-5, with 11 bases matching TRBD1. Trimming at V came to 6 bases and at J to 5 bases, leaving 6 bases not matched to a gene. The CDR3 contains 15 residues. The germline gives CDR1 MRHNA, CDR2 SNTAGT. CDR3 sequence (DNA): TGTGCCAGCAGCGGACAGGGGGCATCGCATCAGCCCCAGCATTTT. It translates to CASSGQGASHQPQHF.

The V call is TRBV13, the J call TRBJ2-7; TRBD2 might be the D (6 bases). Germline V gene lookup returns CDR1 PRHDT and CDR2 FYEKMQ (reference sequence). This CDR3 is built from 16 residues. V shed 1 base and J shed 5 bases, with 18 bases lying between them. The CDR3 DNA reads TGTGCCAGCAGCTTAGCTAGCGTGGCGGGGTTGAACGAGCAGTACTTC. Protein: CASSLASVAGLNEQYF.

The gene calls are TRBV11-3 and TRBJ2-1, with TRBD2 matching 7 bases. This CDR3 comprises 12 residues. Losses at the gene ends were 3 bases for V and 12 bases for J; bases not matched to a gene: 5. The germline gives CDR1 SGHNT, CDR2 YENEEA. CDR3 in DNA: TGTGCCAGCAGCTTCGCGGGGGAGGTGCAGTTCTTC. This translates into CASSFAGEVQFF.

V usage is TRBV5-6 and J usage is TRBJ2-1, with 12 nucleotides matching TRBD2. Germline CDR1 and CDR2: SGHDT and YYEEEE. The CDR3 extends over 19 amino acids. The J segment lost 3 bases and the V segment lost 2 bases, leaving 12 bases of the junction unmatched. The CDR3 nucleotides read TGTGCCAGCAGCTTTGCAGGGGACCTACTAGCGGGAGGCTACAATGAGCAGTTCTTC. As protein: CASSFAGDLLAGGYNEQFF.

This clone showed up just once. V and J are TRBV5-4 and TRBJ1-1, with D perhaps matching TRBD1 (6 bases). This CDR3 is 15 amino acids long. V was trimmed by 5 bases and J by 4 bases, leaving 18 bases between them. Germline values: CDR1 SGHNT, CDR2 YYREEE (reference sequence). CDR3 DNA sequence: TGTGCCAGCAGGGCGTCCCCCGAGGGGGGCACTGAAGCTTTCTTT. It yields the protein CASRASPEGGTEAFF.

CDR3 in DNA: TGTGCCAGCAGCCCGGGCCTACTAGTTACAGAGACCCAGTACTTC. This translates into CASSPGLLVTETQYF. The rearrangement uses TRBV5-4 and TRBJ2-5; D might be TRBD2 (5 bases). Trimming removed 4 bases at V and 4 bases at J, with 17 bases between. CDR3 size: 15 residues. Germline V CDR1 and CDR2: SGHNT, YYREEE (reference sequence).

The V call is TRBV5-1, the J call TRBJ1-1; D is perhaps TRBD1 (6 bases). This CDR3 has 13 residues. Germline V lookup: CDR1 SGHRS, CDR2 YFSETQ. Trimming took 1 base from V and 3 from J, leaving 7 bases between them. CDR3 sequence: CASSLSGDTEAFF. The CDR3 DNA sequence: TGCGCCAGCAGCTTGTCAGGGGACACTGAAGCTTTCTTT.

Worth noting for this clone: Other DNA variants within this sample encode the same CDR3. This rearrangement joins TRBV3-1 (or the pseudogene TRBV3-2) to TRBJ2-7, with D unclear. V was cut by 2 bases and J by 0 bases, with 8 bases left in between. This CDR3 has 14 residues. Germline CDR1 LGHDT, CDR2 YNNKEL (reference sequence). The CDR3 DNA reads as TGTGCCAGCAGCCAAACAGTTAGCTCCTACGAGCAGTACTTC. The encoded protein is CASSQTVSSYEQYF.

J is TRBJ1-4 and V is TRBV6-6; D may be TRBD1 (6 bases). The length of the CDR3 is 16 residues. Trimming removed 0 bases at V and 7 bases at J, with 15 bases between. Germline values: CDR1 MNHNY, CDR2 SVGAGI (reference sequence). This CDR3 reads CASSYSRGGGGEKLFF. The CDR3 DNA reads TGTGCCAGCAGTTACTCCCGAGGGGGGGGCGGTGAAAAACTGTTTTTT.

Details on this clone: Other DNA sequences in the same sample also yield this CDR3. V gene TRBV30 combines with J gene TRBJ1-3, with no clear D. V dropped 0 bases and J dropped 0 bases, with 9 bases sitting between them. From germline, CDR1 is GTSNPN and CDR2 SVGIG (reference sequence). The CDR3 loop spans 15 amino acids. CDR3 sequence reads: CAWSVRRSSGNTIYF. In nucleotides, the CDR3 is TGTGCCTGGAGTGTTCGGCGGAGCTCTGGAAACACCATATATTTT.

CDR3 loop: CASSQDQGAINTGELFF. The CDR3, as DNA: TGCGCCAGCAGCCAAGATCAGGGGGCCATTAACACCGGGGAGCTGTTTTTT. The rearrangement joins TRBV4-1 to TRBJ2-2; TRBD1 matches 8 bases. Trimming at V came to 0 bases and at J to 2 bases, leaving 5 bases not matched to a gene. CDR1 is MGHRA, CDR2 YSYEKL, per germline. This CDR3 comprises 17 residues.

As DNA, the CDR3 is TGTGCCAGCAATCATAACCATGGGGGGGATGAGCAGTTCTTC. Encoded protein: CASNHNHGGDEQFF. The rearrangement links TRBV28 to TRBJ2-1; 7 bases map to TRBD2. CDR1 and CDR2 (germline): MDHEN, SYDVKM. The V segment lost 7 bases and the J segment 8 bases; nucleotides outside the gene matches: 11. The CDR3 has 14 amino acids.

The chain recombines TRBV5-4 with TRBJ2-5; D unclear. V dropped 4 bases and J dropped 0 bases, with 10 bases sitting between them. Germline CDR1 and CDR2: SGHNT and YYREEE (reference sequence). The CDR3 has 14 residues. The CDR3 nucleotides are TGTGCCAGCAGCCGCGATGGTAACCAAGAGACCCAGTACTTC. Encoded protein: CASSRDGNQETQYF.

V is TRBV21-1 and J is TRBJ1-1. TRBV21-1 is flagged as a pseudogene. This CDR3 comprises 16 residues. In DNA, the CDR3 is TGTGCCAGCAGCGTAGGGGGGCGCCGGGGAGGCACTGAAGCTTTCTTT. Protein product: CASSVGGRRGGTEAFF.